The 23 T cell receptor beta chains below all came from one sample that was sequenced in a study of blood T cell repertoires in COVID-19. Profiled with immunoSEQ multiplex PCR; TCRdb holds only in-frame clones, not every one. The profile shows roughly 500,000 clones, roughly nine tenths of them singletons. Sequenced material: PBMCs or T cells enriched from blood (not recorded which). The receptors here all came from an older woman who had recovered from COVID-19.

The chain uses TRBV6-5 and TRBJ1-3; D gene unclear. Germline V gene lookup returns CDR1 MNHEY and CDR2 SVGAGI. The ends were cut back, 2 bases at V and 4 bases at J, with 9 bases in the middle. This CDR3 is built from 14 residues. The CDR3 protein is CASSYTPGGNTIYF. The CDR3 coding sequence is TGTGCCAGCAGTTACACACCCGGGGGAAACACCATATATTTT.

The chain is built from TRBV5-6 and TRBJ1-2; the match to TRBD1 covers 9 bases. The CDR3 is 16 residues long. After removal of 3 bases from V and 6 bases from J, the junction contained 12 bases not matched to a gene. The germline V gene has CDR1 SGHDT and CDR2 YYEEEE. Written as DNA, the CDR3 is TGTGCCAGCAGCTCTTACCGGGACAGGGTTTGCGATGGCTACACCTTC. Protein sequence: CASSSYRDRVCDGYTF.

This chain uses TRBV2 with TRBJ1-2; the match to TRBD1 covers 10 bases. CDR1 SNHLY and CDR2 FYNNEI come from the germline V gene. This CDR3 has 14 residues. Trimming took 4 bases from V and 4 from J; bases not matched to a gene: 3. CDR3 nucleotides: TGTGCCAGCAGTGGAGACAGGGGGCCCTATGGCTACACCTTC. Residues: CASSGDRGPYGYTF.

The chain has TRBV13 and TRBJ1-5; D is perhaps TRBD1 (6 bases). CDR3 length: 13 amino acids. Deletions cut 1 base from V and 10 bases from J, with 11 bases between. CDR1 and CDR2 (germline): PRHDT, FYEKMQ (reference sequence). CDR3 amino acids: CASSLERGLPQHF. CDR3 bases: TGTGCCAGCAGCTTAGAGCGGGGGCTACCCCAGCATTTT.

J is TRBJ1-3 and V is TRBV28; D is undetermined. The length of the CDR3 is 15 residues. The germline V and J ends were trimmed by 6 bases and 0 bases, with 12 bases remaining between them. Per the germline V gene, CDR1 is MDHEN and CDR2 is SYDVKM. Here the CDR3 DNA reads TGTGCCAGCAGCGCCGCGGAGAGCTCTGGAAACACCATATATTTT. This gives the protein CASSAAESSGNTIYF.

The table lists this clone with a count of one. The V and J genes are TRBV12-3 or TRBV12-4 and TRBJ1-1; D not certain. Between the trimmed V and J ends, which lost 6 bases and 3 bases, there was a span of 8 bases. The CDR3 loop spans 12 amino acids. The CDR3 sequence is CASSFVDTEAFF. DNA for the CDR3: TGTGCCAGCAGCTTTGTCGACACTGAAGCTTTCTTT.

The chain is built from TRBV7-2 and TRBJ2-3; D gene uncertain. The CDR3 has 14 amino acids. Trimming removed 3 bases at V and 1 base at J, with 8 bases between. CDR1 is SGHTA, CDR2 FQGNSA, per germline. Here the CDR3 reads CASSFGSRTDTQYF. Written as DNA, the CDR3 is TGTGCCAGCAGCTTCGGGTCCCGCACAGATACGCAGTATTTT.

This clone was counted only a few times. The V call is TRBV6-1, the J call TRBJ2-6; 8 bases map to TRBD1. This CDR3 contains 17 residues. Germline V gene data show CDR1 as MNHNS and CDR2 as SASEGT. V shed 3 bases and J 4 bases; nucleotides not matched to a gene: 8. CDR3 amino acids: CASSDRATGAGANVLTF. The CDR3 DNA sequence: TGTGCCAGCAGTGACCGAGCGACAGGGGCCGGGGCCAACGTCCTGACTTTC.

The CDR3 sequence: CASSEVRINSPLHF. The CDR3 nucleotides read TGTGCCAGCAGTGAAGTCAGAATTAATTCACCCCTCCACTTT. The V gene is TRBV6-1, the J gene TRBJ1-6; unclear D gene. With 1 base removed from V and 6 bases from J, the gap between germline ends came to 7 bases. CDR1 is MNHNS and CDR2 is SASEGT in the germline V gene. The CDR3 covers 14 residues.

The rearrangement uses TRBV5-3 and TRBJ2-5, with 8 positions matching TRBD2. TRBV5-3 is annotated as an ORF whose role is uncertain. This CDR3 region has 11 residues. V gave up 4 bases and J gave up 13 bases; unmatched junction bases: 6. The CDR3 loop is CARSPGGVWYF. The DNA of the CDR3 is TGTGCCAGAAGCCCGGGGGGGGTGTGGTACTTC.

This chain joins TRBV30 and TRBJ2-1; 9 bases line up with TRBD2. After removal of 1 base from V and 5 bases from J, the junction contained 3 bases not matched to a gene. The CDR3 runs 14 residues. Germline CDR1 is GTSNPN and CDR2 is SVGIG (reference sequence). CDR3: CAWSEGLAHNEQFF. CDR3 sequence (DNA): TGTGCCTGGAGTGAGGGACTAGCCCACAATGAGCAGTTCTTC.

The chain links TRBV27 to TRBJ2-1; no definite D call. Germline CDR1 reads MNHEY; CDR2 reads SMNVEV (reference sequence). V lost 5 bases and J lost 8, with 13 bases in between. This CDR3 comprises 13 residues. Here the CDR3 DNA reads TGTGCCAGCAGTAATCTAGGATCGTATGAGCAGTTCTTC. Encoded protein: CASSNLGSYEQFF.

The chain carries TRBV10-3 and TRBJ2-1; 9 nucleotides align to TRBD2. Germline CDR1 and CDR2: ENHRY and SYGVKD. Trimming cost V 3 bases and J 0 bases; bases outside gene matches: 9. The CDR3 loop spans 18 amino acids. The CDR3 nucleotides are TGTGCCATCAGTGATAGGGGCGGCGGGGGGGCCTCCTACAATGAGCAGTTCTTC. It translates to CAISDRGGGGASYNEQFF.

CDR3 amino acids: CASGFLSGPDTQYF. The CDR3 nucleotides read TGTGCTAGTGGTTTCTTAAGCGGACCTGATACGCAGTATTTT. V gene TRBV12-5 combines with J gene TRBJ2-3; D may be TRBD2 (5 bases). Trimming removed 3 bases at V and 6 bases at J, with 13 bases between. The CDR3 runs to 14 residues. Germline V gene data show CDR1 as LGHNT and CDR2 as FRNRAP. Together with reference TRBV12-5 and TRBJ2-3, the CDR3 gives the full variable domain: DARVTQTPRHKVTEMGQEVTMRCQPILGHNTVFWYRQTMMQGLELLAYFRNRAPLDDSGMPKDRFSAEMPDATLATLKIQPSEPRDSAVYFCASGFLSGPDTQYFGPGTRLTVL.

J is TRBJ2-3 and V is TRBV6-1; TRBD2 aligns across 10 bases. J gave up 1 base and V 2 bases, and 12 bases lay outside the gene matches. CDR1 and CDR2 (germline): MNHNS, SASEGT. The CDR3 consists of 19 residues. The CDR3 bases are TGTGCCAGCAGTGAAACACTAGCGGGGACCGCTACTGGCACAGATACGCAGTATTTT. The encoded protein is CASSETLAGTATGTDTQYF.

The chain is built from TRBV5-5 and TRBJ2-1, with D possibly being TRBD2 (6 bases). V was clipped by 4 bases and J by 9 bases, with 26 bases between them. Per germline, CDR1 SGHKS and CDR2 YYEKEE (reference sequence). This CDR3 contains 17 residues. The CDR3 DNA sequence: TGTGCCAGCAGCCCCGCCGGTGGGGGGTGGGCCTCGGGTGAGCAGTTCTTC. Translation gives CASSPAGGGWASGEQFF.

The genes are TRBV5-1 and TRBJ1-2; possibly TRBD1 for D (5 bases). The CDR3 spans 11 residues. Per the germline V gene, CDR1 is SGHRS and CDR2 is YFSETQ. The V gene lost 4 bases and the J gene lost 6 bases, with 7 bases spanning the gap. CDR3 in DNA: TGCGCCAGCAGCGCGGGGGATGGCTACACCTTC. Residues: CASSAGDGYTF.

This clone was counted a few times. This rearrangement joins TRBV18 to TRBJ1-2, with unresolved D. The CDR3 consists of 14 residues. Trimming took 1 base from V and 5 from J, leaving 11 bases between them. The V gene's germline CDR1 is KGHSH and CDR2 LQKENI. CDR3 nucleotides: TGTGCCAGCTCACCACTCGCGGAGGGTTATGGCTACACCTTC. Its translation is CASSPLAEGYGYTF.

V gene TRBV5-5 combines with J gene TRBJ1-5; TRBD1 agrees at 9 bases. CDR3 length equals 16 residues. V dropped 3 bases and J dropped 5; count of bases not matched to a gene: 9. Germline V gives CDR1 SGHKS, CDR2 YYEKEE (reference sequence). DNA for the CDR3: TGTGCCAGCAGCTCGATGGGGACAGGGTCGGATCAGCCCCAGCATTTT. Protein sequence: CASSSMGTGSDQPQHF.

Concerning this clone: Other DNA sequences in this sample translate to the same CDR3. The V call is TRBV18, the J call TRBJ2-7; 8 nucleotides match TRBD1. Germline V lookup: CDR1 KGHSH, CDR2 LQKENI. The CDR3 is made up of 13 amino acids. With 3 bases clipped from V and 3 bases from J, the junction kept 1 base outside the gene matches. CDR3 DNA sequence: TGTGCCAGCTCACCGGGACAGGACTACGAGCAGTACGTC. This sequence encodes CASSPGQDYEQYV.

The chain recombines TRBV5-5 with TRBJ2-7, with 9 bases aligning to TRBD1. The CDR3 has 15 residues. Germline CDR1 and CDR2: SGHKS and YYEKEE (reference sequence). With 2 bases clipped from V and 2 bases from J, the junction kept 5 bases outside the gene matches. CDR3 nucleotides: TGTGCCAGCAGCTTTGGACAGGGGCCTACCTACGAGCAGTACGTC. Protein: CASSFGQGPTYEQYV.

This chain joins TRBV10-3 and TRBJ1-3, with D unresolved. The CDR3 has 11 amino acids. V lost 8 bases and J lost 9, with 11 bases in between. Germline CDR1 and CDR2: ENHRY and SYGVKD. The CDR3 DNA reads TGTGCCATCGAGGGCGGGCGCACCATATATTTT. Protein product: CAIEGGRTIYF.

This clone was observed a single time. The genes are TRBV7-9 and TRBJ1-2; no definite D call. V lost 7 bases to trimming and J lost 2 bases, with 11 bases between them. The CDR3 loop spans 13 amino acids. Germline CDR1 is SEHNR and CDR2 is FQNEAQ (reference sequence). The chain's CDR3 is CASTLNSNYGYTF. In nucleotides, the CDR3 is TGTGCCAGCACCCTTAATTCGAACTATGGCTACACCTTC.